This T cell receptor beta chain originates from a study of cytomegalovirus exposure and HLA in healthy donors. Study-level information: When roughly 420 donors were genotyped, 81% of them were found to fall in the Caucasian-associated ancestry cluster.

Whole-study results and caveats: Available immune exposure information covered CMV serostatus only. Highest at DRB1 and lowest at HLA-C, TCR association rates differed among HLA loci in a later analysis. Later work found most CMV-associated TCR beta chains apparently HLA-restricted.

The PCR made use of 60 Vbeta and 13 Jbeta primers. Using immunoSEQ multiplex PCR, the repertoire was profiled, and TCRdb retains in-frame clones only, with some absent. The table includes 100,000 to 120,000 clones, approximately 82% detected once. This CDR3 comprises 12 residues. Trimming stripped 4 bases from V and 5 bases from J, with 6 bases between. Germline assignment: CDR1 SGHTA and CDR2 FQGTGA. To note about this clone: Antigen specificity is unknown.

Sequencing input: PBMCs. The sequence was obtained from a man between 35 and 55 years old in good health and CMV-seropositive. This chain links TRBV7-3 with TRBJ1-3; D unclear. CDR3 loop: CASSSERNTIYF. For the CDR3, the DNA is TGTGCCAGCAGCTCGGAGAGAAACACCATATATTTT.